The sequence of this T cell receptor beta chain was determined in a study of T cell repertoires in cytomegalovirus infection. Points on this clonotype: Its cognate antigen is unknown.

TCRdb analysed the reads with MiXCR anew, one entry per CDR3 protein. The sample includes 400,000 or so distinct CDR3 sequences, 31% of them seen just once. Findings and caveats of the study: HLA-C-restricted CMV-specific TCR beta clonotypes prevailed in the ex vivo response.

Germline values: CDR1 MGHRA, CDR2 YSYEKL. The CDR3 length is 15 residues. The V end was cut by 4 bases, the J end by 1 base, with 11 bases between. The chain has TRBV4-1 and TRBJ1-5; D is unclear. Sequencing was done on a sample of PBMCs. The clonotype comes from a human donor in good health (CMV status not recorded). Some clones in this sample may be carry-over from other donors' samples. CDR3 amino acids: CASSPDGRSNQPQHF. CDR3 bases: TGCGCCAGCAGCCCCGACGGACGGAGCAATCAGCCCCAGCATTTT.